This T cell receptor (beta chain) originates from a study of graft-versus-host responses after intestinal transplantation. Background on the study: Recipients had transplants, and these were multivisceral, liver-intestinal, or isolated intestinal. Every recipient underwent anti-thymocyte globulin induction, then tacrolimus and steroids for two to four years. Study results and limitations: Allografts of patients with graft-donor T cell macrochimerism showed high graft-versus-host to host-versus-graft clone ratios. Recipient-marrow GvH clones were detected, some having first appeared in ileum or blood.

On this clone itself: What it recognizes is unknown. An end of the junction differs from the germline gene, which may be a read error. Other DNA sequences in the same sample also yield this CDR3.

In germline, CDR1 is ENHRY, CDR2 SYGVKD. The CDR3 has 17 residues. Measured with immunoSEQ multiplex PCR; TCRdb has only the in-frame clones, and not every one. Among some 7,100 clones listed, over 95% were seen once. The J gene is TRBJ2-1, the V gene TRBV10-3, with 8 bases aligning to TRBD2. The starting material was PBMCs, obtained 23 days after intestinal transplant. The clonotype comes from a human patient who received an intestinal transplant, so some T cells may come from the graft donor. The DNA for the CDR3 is TGTGCCATCAGCGAGTCGGGTCGGGCTAGCGGGCCCGGTGAGCAGTTCTTC. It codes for CAISESGRASGPGEQFF.